This section outlines one T cell receptor beta chain sequence together with its context. No antigen is known for it. It has no much larger one-base neighbor in the sample; base qualities were not kept. The source of the sample is a study of response to subunit inactivated influenza vaccine (dated by TCRdb to about 2018). Study-level background: To follow how T cells responded to a trivalent subunit inactivated influenza vaccine, the researchers relied on deep quantitative profiling of the T cell receptor repertoire. Beyond this particular receptor, the publication reports: According to the authors, only a limited number of new T cells may be recruited by each seasonal influenza vaccination.

Library generation was performed with RT-PCR. Sequenced using an Illumina HiSeq 2500. TCRdb ran its own pipeline on the public reads, namely fastp trimming at Q25 and MiXCR clone calling, and kept in-frame beta chains. One record per CDR3 amino acid sequence lists the most common genes and DNA. Recorded for this sample are about 700,000 distinct CDR3 sequences; about 15% of them occurred a single time. Of the sample, around 6.5% is held by the ten largest clones. This receptor was obtained from a man between 50 and 59 years old who received an inactivated influenza vaccine. Donor details come from another sample of the same person, matched by shared clones. The sequences come from PBMCs from blood, collected around 14 days before vaccination.

The encoded CDR3 is CASSETSGRDTQYF. The nucleotides read TGTGCCAGCAGCGAAACTAGCGGGAGAGATACGCAGTATTTT. The receptor chain draws on TRBV9 and TRBJ2-3; 11 central nucleotides agree with TRBD2. CDR1 and CDR2, looked up from the germline V gene, are SGDLS and YYNGEE. V and J are trimmed by 3 bases and 5 bases, and the gene matches miss 2 bases of the junction. The CDR3, from cysteine to phenylalanine, totals 14 residues. The kept DNA is CDR3 alone, 42 bases in frame from the first base.